This T cell receptor beta chain was identified during a study of PD-L1 blockade in urothelial cancer (dated by TCRdb to 2016 to 2017). In the study overall: Every patient began therapy around 2014 and was given atezolizumab 1,200 mg intravenously every 3 weeks. About 90% of the roughly 29 patients were identified as males with urothelial cancer of bladder origin, and a prior smoking history was reported by 18 of 29 patients. Patients had an ECOG performance status of 0 or 1 and had received between 0 and 3 prior chemotherapy regimens. Blood samples were analyzed 3 weeks after the start of treatment (second dose) and 6 weeks after the start of treatment. Blood samples gave a median of 141,255 T cells and approximately 81,000 unique TCRs, with a median clonality of approximately 0.08. An exploratory multi-omic analysis was conducted of the somatic, immune and clinical correlates of response to PD-L1 blockade with atezolizumab in urothelial cancer. TCR sequencing covered pretreatment tumor samples and matched, serially collected peripheral blood taken before and after atezolizumab treatment. Durable clinical benefit was defined as a progression-free survival longer than 6 months, and TCR features were additionally tested against progression-free survival and overall survival. In the same patients, whole exome sequencing and RNA sequencing of pretreatment tumors were performed in addition to TCR sequencing. Eight to ten patients achieved durable clinical benefit and approximately 20 did not. Under 30 patients had pretreatment blood TCR-seq, around 25 had at least one posttreatment blood collection, and around 25 had tumor TCR-seq. Findings and caveats that apply to the study as a whole: Improved progression-free and overall survival was associated with having pretreatment peripheral blood TCR clonality below the median. Among patients with durable benefit, tumor-associated TCR clones showed greater expansion in peripheral blood 3 weeks after treatment started (n = 22, p = 0.022). Because of the small sample size (n of about 29) and the many exploratory analyses performed, the results are intended to be regarded as hypothesis-generating.

The time point label on this specimen signifies: pretreatment peripheral blood. The cohort comprised nearly 30 patients with locally advanced or metastatic urothelial carcinoma treated at Memorial Sloan Kettering on a trial protocol. Peripheral blood mononuclear cells were collected pretreatment and during treatment, with between 1 and 8 total time points obtained per patient. The Qiagen DNeasy Blood extraction kit was used to purify genomic DNA from total PBMCs and tumor samples. Collected pretreatment and during treatment, PBMCs were isolated and stored as previously described. On this clone itself: This clone's antigen is unknown. No much larger clone is present one base from it, and per-base qualities are unavailable. Other DNA sequences in this sample translate to the same CDR3.

Each PCR received spiked-in synthetic TCR analog templates so that absolute template abundance could be estimated from read counts. TCRbeta CDR3 regions were amplified from genomic DNA with bias-controlled V and J gene primers using the immunoSEQ assay. Sequencing of rearranged TCRbeta segments was performed at approximately 20X coverage. On the authors' methods: Sequencing errors were corrected by clustering, and CDR3s were annotated against IMGT so that V, D and J genes could be assigned. Downstream analyses used only productive TCRbeta rearrangements, leaving out any out-of-frame or stop-codon sequences. Clonality was calculated as one minus the Shannon entropy normalized by the log of the number of unique productive sequences. Fisher's exact test with Benjamini-Hochberg correction, at a threshold of adjusted p below 0.01, was used to find clones that differed between time points or between blood and tumor. This is the immuneACCESS table as TCRdb keeps it, with only in-frame sequences that have V and J called. A part of the clones is gone; compared with another copy, unresolved V genes explain less than half, and the rest is unexplained. D and trimming were read from the DNA, whereas the V and J calls and clone size are those reported in that table. In all, the sample holds 85,000 to 100,000 clones, and around 87% of those were seen once. 1.5% to 2.5% of the sample goes to the ten largest clones.

Trimming takes 5 bases off V and 2 bases off J; junction bases not matched to a gene: 5. The germline V gene gives CDR1 as SGHNT and CDR2 as YENEEA. The CDR3 covers 15 residues, taking in both the cysteine and the phenylalanine. The CDR3 DNA has 45 bases and is translated from base 1. The TCR originated in a man aged 55 to 69 with urothelial cancer. Specimen: PBMCs, collected around atezolizumab (anti-PD-L1) treatment. The receptor chain draws on TRBV11-3 and TRBJ1-3, and TRBD1 matches 8 of the central bases. The DNA reads TGTGCCAGCAGCCCCGGACAGGGCCCTGGAAACACCATATATTTT. Its amino acids are CASSPGQGPGNTIYF.